This T cell receptor beta chain was recovered during a study of vaccination effects on CD4 cells after COVID-19 (dated 2022 in TCRdb). Background for the entire study: Post-vaccine samples across the study were collected a median of 72 days after the second dose, with a range of 14 to 241. SARS-CoV-2 spike-specific CD4+ TCR repertoires from before and after mRNA vaccination were compared in COVID-19 convalescent patients and in infection-naive vaccine recipients. A total of 10 COVID-19 convalescent patients and a handful of SARS-CoV-2-naive healthy vaccine recipients were included in the full study. In the study, cultures from other donors were sequenced using the Oncomine TCR Beta short-read assay on an Illumina iSeq 100.

What the work shows at the level of the full study, not this receptor alone: Only a small number of convalescent patients were included, and no early post-infection timepoints were available, which limited the study. In healthy vaccine recipients, vaccine-induced clones were almost all SARS-CoV-2 mono-reactive, with only 1 of 255 cross-reactive with common cold coronaviruses. Both infection-induced and vaccine-induced clones contracted markedly at late post-vaccination timepoints, which is consistent with waning T cell responses.

Details on this clone: Its antigen is currently not known. Base qualities are missing; no much larger clone stands one base away.

To identify antigen-specific CD4+ T cell clonotypes by their expansion, the ViraFEST assay first stimulated PBMC with viral peptide pools and then applied TCR sequencing. After more than 9 days of culture, CD4+ T cells were isolated with the EasySep CD4+ T cell isolation kit. Two doses of either the BNT162b2 or the mRNA-1273 mRNA SARS-CoV-2 vaccine were administered to participants. The absence of prior SARS-CoV-2 infection in healthy vaccine recipients was confirmed by negative nucleocapsid antibodies before and after vaccination. Each well held roughly 2.2 million PBMC cultured in IMDM containing around 5% human AB serum, about 10 IU/ml IL-2 and gentamicin, along with about 10 ug/ml peptides. Half of the culture medium was replaced with fresh IL-2-containing medium on days 3 and 7. Each peptide stimulation condition was cultured in triplicate wells unless otherwise noted. PBMC were separated from whole blood using Ficoll-Paque Plus gradient centrifugation and were then either cryopreserved at -140C or used fresh. The overlapping peptide pools covered the spike proteins of SARS-CoV-2 and of the common cold coronaviruses HCoV-NL63, HCoV-OC43 and HCoV-229E. The QIAamp micro DNA kit was used to extract genomic DNA from the cultured CD4+ T cells.

Libraries came from the immunoSEQ multiplex PCR assay. DNA from the cultured and isolated CD4+ T cells underwent TCR beta CDR3 sequencing. The source study handled its data this way. Non-productive TCR sequences were removed and reads were trimmed to the CDR3 region, keeping CDR3s of at least 7 amino acids. The MANAFEST web app was used to identify antigen-specific clonotypes by comparing expansion in peptide wells with expansion in reference cultures. Positive clones required FDR<0.05 expansion versus reference and all other wells, odds ratio above 5, and frequency above 0.1% in two replicate wells. A clonotype was called cross-reactive if it was significantly expanded both in SARS-CoV-2 spike wells and in at least one common cold coronavirus spike condition. Using the stringdist R package, CDR3 similarity was measured by Levenshtein distance, and unrooted trees were constructed with ape in R 3.6.1. TCRdb holds this immuneACCESS table with in-frame rearrangements only. Some clones are missing; in checked studies, unresolved V genes explain under half, and the rest has no known cause. For V, J and clone size, that table is used; D and trimming come from the DNA. The table for this sample lists about 61,000 clones; around 78% of them were counted only once. The biggest ten clones account for less than 1.5% of the sample.

The CDR3 measures 15 amino acids from cysteine to phenylalanine. Of the read, only the CDR3 DNA is kept; its 45 bases are in frame from base 1. CDR1 and CDR2 (SGHRS, YFSETQ) derive from the germline V gene. V loses 2 bases of germline sequence and J loses 8 bases, and the interval between the two ends is 17 bases. This receptor was obtained from a human donor who received a COVID-19 vaccine. The input for sequencing was CD4+ T cells from PBMCs cultured with HCoV-229E spike peptides, taken after COVID-19 vaccination. Per the publication, the cell subset or site label means: HCoV-229E spike overlapping peptide pool stimulation. The sequence joins TRBV5-1 to TRBJ2-1; the D call is possibly TRBD1 or TRBD2, each sharing 6 bases. The base sequence is TGCGCCAGCAGCTTAGTAACAGGGACTGGATATGAGCAGTTCTTC. Protein translation: CASSLVTGTGYEQFF.